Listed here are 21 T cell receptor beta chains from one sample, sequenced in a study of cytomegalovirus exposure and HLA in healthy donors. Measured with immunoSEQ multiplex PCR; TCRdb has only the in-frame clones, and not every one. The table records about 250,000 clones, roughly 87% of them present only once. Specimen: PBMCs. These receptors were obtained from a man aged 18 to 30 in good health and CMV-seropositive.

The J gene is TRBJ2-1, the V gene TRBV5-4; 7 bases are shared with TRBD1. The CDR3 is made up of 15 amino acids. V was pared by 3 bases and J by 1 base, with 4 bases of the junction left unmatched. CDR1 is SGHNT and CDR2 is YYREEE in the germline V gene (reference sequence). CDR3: CASSSQGQSYNEQFF. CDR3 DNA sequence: TGTGCCAGCAGCTCCCAGGGACAGTCCTACAATGAGCAGTTCTTC.

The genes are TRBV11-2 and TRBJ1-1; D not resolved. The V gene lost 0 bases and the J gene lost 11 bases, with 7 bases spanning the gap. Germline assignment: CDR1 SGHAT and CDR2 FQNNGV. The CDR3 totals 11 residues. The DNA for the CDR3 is TGTGCCAGCAGCTTAGACCTTGGGGCTTTCTTT. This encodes CASSLDLGAFF.

For the CDR3, the DNA is TGTGCCAGCAAAAAAGACAGGGGGGAGAACTATGGCTACACCTTC. It specifies CASKKDRGENYGYTF. The V and J genes are TRBV6-5 and TRBJ1-2; the match to TRBD1 covers 9 bases. The V and J ends lost 7 bases and 2 bases, in that order; junction bases with no gene match: 8. CDR1 and CDR2 from the germline V gene are MNHEY and SVGAGI. The CDR3 runs 15 residues.

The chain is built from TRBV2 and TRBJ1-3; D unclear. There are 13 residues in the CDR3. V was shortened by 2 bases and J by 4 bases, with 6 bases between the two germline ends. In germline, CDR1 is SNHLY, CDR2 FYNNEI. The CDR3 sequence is CASSEIVGNTIYF. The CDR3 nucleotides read TGTGCCAGCAGTGAAATTGTCGGAAACACCATATATTTT.

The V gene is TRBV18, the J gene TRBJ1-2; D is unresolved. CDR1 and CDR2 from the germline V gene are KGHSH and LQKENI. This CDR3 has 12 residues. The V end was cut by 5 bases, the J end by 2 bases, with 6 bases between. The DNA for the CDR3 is TGTGCCAGCTCAGTCGGGAACTATGGCTACACCTTC. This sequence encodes CASSVGNYGYTF.

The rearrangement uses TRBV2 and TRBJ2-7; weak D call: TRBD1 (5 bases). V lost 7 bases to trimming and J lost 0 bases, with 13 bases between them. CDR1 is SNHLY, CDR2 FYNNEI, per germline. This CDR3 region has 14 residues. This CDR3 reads CASTSFRDSYEQYF. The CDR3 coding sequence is TGTGCCAGCACCTCATTCAGGGACTCCTACGAGCAGTACTTC. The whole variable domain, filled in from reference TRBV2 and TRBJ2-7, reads EPEVTQTPSHQVTQMGQEVILRCVPISNHLYFYWYRQILGQKVEFLVSFYNNEISEKSEIFDDQFSVERPDGSNFTLKIRSTKLEDSAMYFCASTSFRDSYEQYFGPGTRLTVT.

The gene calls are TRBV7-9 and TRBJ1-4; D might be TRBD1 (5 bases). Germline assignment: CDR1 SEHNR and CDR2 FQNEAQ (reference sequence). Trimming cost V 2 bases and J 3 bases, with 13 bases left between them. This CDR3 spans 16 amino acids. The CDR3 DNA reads TGTGCCAGCAGCTTAATTTCCGGGACGGCTAATGAAAAACTGTTTTTT. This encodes CASSLISGTANEKLFF.

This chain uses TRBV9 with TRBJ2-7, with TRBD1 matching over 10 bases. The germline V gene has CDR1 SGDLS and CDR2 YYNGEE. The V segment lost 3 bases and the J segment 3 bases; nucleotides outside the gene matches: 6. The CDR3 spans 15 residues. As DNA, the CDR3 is TGTGCCAGCAGCGAGGGACAGGGGATCCTCTACGAGCAGTACTTC. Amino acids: CASSEGQGILYEQYF.

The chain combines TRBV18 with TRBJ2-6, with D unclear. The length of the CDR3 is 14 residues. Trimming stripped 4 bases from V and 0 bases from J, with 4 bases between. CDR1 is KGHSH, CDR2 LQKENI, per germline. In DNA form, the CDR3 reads TGTGCCAGCTCACACCTCTCTGGGGCCAACGTCCTGACTTTC. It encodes CASSHLSGANVLTF.

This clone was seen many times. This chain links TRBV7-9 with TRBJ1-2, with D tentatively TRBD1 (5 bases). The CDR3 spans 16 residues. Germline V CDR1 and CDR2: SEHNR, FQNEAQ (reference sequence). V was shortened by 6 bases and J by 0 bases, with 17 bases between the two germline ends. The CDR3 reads CASSRVPDTANYGYTF. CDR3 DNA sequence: TGTGCCAGCAGTCGCGTGCCGGACACGGCTAACTATGGCTACACCTTC.

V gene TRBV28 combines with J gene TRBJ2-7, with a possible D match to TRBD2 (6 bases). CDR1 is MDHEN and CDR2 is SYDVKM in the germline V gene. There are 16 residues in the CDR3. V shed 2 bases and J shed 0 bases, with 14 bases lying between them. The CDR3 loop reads CASSLGGTDDSYEQYF. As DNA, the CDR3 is TGTGCCAGCAGTTTAGGGGGGACGGACGACTCCTACGAGCAGTACTTC.

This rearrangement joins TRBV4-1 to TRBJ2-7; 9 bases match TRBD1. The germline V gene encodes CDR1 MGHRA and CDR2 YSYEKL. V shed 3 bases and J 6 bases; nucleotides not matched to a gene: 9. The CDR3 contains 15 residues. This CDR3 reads CASSHPGGQGLEQYF. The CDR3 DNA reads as TGCGCCAGCAGCCACCCCGGGGGACAGGGACTCGAGCAGTACTTC.

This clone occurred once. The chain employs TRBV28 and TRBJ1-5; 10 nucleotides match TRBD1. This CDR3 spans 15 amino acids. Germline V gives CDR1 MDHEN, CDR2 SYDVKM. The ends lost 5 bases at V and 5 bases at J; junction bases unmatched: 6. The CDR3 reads CASSPPTGGHQPQHF. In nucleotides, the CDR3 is TGTGCCAGCAGTCCCCCGACAGGGGGCCATCAGCCCCAGCATTTT.

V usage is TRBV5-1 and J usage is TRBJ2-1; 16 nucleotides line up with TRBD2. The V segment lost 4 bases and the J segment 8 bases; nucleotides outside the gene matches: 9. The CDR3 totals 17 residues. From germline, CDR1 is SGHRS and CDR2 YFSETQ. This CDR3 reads CASSAGTSGRAGDEQFF. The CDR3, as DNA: TGCGCCAGCAGCGCTGGGACTAGCGGGAGGGCCGGGGATGAGCAGTTCTTC.

As DNA, the CDR3 is TGTGCCAGCAGTCCCCAGACTAGCGGGTACAATGAGCAGTTCTTC. As protein: CASSPQTSGYNEQFF. The chain combines TRBV27 with TRBJ2-1, with 10 bases matching TRBD2. CDR1 MNHEY and CDR2 SMNVEV come from the germline V gene (reference sequence). V lost 5 bases and J lost 4; bases outside the gene matches: 5. This CDR3 comprises 15 residues.

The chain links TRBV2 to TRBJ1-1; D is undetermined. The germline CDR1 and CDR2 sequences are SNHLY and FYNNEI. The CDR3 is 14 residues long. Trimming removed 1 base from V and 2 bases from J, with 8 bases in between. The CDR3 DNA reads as TGTGCCAGCAGTGAAGGCGAGGGTAACACTGAAGCTTTCTTT. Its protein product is CASSEGEGNTEAFF.

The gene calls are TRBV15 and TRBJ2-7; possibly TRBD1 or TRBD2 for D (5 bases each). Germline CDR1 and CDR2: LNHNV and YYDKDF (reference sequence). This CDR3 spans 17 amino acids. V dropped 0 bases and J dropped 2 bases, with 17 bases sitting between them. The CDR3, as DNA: TGTGCCACCAGCAGAGAGCGCCAGAGTGGGGGTCCCTACGAGCAGTACTTC. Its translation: CATSRERQSGGPYEQYF.

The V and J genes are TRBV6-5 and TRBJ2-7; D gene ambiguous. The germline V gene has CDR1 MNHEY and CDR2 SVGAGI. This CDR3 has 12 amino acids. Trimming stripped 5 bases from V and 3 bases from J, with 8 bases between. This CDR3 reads CASSKTGYEQYF. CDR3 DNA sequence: TGTGCCAGCAGTAAGACCGGCTACGAGCAGTACTTC.

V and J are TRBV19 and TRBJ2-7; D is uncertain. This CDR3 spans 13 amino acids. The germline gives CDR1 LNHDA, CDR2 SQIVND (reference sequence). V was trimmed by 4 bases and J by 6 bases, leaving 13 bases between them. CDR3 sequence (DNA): TGTGCCAGTAGTAAGGGATTGGGGTTCGAGCAGTACTTC. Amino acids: CASSKGLGFEQYF.

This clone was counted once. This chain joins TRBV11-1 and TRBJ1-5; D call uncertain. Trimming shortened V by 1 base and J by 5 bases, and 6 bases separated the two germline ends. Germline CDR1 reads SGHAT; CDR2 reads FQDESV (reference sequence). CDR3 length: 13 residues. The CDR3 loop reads CASSLEGDQPQHF. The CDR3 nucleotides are TGTGCCAGCAGCTTAGAAGGAGATCAGCCCCAGCATTTT.

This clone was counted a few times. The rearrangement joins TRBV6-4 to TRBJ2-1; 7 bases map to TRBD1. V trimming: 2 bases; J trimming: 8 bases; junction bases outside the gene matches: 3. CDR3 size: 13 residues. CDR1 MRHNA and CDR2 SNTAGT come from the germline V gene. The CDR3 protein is CASSDRDSHEQFF. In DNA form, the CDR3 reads TGTGCCAGCAGTGACCGGGACAGCCATGAGCAGTTCTTC.